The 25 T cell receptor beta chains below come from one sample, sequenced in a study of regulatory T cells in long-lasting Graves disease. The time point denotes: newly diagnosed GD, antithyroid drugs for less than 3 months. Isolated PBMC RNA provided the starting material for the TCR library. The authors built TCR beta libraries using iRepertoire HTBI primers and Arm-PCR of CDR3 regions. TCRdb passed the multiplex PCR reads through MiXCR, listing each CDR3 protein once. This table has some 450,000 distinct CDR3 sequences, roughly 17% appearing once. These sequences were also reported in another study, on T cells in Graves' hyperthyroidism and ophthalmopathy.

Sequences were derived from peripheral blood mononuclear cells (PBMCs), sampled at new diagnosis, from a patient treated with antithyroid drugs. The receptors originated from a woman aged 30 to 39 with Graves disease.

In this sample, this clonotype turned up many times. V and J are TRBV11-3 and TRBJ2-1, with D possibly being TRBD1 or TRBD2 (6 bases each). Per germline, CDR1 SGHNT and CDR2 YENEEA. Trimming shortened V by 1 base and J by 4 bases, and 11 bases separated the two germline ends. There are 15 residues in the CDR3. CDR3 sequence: CASSLVRGDYNEQFF. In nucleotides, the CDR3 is TGTGCCAGCAGCTTAGTGAGGGGGGATTACAATGAGCAGTTCTTC.

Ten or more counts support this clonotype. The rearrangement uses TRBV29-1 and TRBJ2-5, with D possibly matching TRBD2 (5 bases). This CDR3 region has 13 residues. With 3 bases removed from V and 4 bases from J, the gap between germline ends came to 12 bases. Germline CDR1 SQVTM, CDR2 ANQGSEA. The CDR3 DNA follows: TGCAGCGTTGACGGTGGCGGGCCAGAGACCCAGTACTTC. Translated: CSVDGGGPETQYF.

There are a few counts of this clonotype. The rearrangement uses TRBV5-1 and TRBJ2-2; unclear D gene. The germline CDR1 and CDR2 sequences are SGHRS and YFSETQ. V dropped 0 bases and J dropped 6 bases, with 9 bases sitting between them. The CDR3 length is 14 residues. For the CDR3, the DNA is TGCGCCAGCAGCTTGGTTCAGGTCGCCGGGGAGCTGTTTTTT. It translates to CASSLVQVAGELFF.

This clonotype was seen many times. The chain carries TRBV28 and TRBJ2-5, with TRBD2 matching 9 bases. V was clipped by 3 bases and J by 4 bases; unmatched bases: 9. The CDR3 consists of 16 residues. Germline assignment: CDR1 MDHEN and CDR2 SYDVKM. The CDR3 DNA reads TGTGCCAGCAGTTTCTCCGCGGGAGGGTTTCGAGAGACCCAGTACTTC. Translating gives CASSFSAGGFRETQYF.

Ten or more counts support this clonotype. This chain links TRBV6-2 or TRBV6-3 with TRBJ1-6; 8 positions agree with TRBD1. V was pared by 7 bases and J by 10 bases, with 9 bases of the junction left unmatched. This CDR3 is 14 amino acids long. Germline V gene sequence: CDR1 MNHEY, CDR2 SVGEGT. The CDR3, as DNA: TGTGCCAGCACCAGGGACAGGCCGGGCTCACCCCTCCACTTT. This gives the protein CASTRDRPGSPLHF.

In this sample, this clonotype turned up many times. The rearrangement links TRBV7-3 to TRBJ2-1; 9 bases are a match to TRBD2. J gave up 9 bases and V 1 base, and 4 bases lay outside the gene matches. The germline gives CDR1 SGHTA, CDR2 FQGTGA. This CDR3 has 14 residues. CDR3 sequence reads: CASSLNGGRGEQFF. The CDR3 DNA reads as TGTGCCAGCAGCTTAAATGGCGGGAGGGGTGAGCAGTTCTTC.

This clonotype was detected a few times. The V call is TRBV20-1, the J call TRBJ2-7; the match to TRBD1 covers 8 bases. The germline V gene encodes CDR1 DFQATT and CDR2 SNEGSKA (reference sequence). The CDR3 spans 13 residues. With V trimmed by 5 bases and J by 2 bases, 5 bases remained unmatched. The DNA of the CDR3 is TGCAGTGCTTGGGACAGGAACCCCTACGAGCAGTACTTC. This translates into CSAWDRNPYEQYF.

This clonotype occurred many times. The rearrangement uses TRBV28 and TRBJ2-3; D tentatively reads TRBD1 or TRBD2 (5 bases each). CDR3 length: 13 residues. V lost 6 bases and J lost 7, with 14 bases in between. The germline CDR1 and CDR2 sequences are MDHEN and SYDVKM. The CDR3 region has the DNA TGTGCCAGCAGCCCGGGGAACAGGAATACGCAGTATTTT. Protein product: CASSPGNRNTQYF.

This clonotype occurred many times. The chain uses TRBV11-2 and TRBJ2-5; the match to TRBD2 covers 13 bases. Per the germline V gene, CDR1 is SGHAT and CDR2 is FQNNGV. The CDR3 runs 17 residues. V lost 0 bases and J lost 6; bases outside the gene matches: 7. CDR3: CASSLDVGTSGIKTQYF. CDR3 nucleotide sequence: TGTGCCAGCAGCTTAGATGTCGGGACTAGCGGGATAAAGACCCAGTACTTC. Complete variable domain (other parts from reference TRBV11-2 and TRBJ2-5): EAGVAQSPRYKIIEKRQSVAFWCNPISGHATLYWYQQILGQGPKLLIQFQNNGVVDDSQLPKDRFSAERLKGVDSTLKIQPAKLEDSAVYLCASSLDVGTSGIKTQYFGPGTRLLVL.

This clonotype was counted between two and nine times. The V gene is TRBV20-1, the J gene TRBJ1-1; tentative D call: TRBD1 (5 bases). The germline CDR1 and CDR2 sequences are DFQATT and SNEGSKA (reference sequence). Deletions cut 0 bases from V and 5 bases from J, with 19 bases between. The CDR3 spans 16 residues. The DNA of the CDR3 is TGCAGTGCTAGAGAGAGGGACGGCCGGGAGAGGACTGAAGCTTTCTTT. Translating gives CSARERDGRERTEAFF.

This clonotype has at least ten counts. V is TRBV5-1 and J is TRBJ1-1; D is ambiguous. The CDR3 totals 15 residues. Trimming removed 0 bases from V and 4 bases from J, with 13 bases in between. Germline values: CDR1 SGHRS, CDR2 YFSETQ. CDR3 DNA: TGCGCCAGCAGCTTGGCGACGGGGTTAATCACTGAAGCTTTCTTT. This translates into CASSLATGLITEAFF.

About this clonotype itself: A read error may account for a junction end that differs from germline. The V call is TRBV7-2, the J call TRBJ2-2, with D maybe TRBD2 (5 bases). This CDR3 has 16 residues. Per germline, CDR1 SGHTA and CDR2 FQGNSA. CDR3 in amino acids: CASSLEDGPNPGDLFF. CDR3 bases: TGTGCCAGCAGCTTGGAAGATGGTCCGAATCCCGGGGATCTGTTTTTT.

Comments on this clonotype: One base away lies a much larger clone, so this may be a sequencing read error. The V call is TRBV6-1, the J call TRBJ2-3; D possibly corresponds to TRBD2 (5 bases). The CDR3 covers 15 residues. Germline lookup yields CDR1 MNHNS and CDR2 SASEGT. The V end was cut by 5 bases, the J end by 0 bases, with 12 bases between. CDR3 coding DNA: TGTGCCAGCAGTTACATCGGCGGGAGCACAGATACGCAGTATTTT. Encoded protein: CASSYIGGSTDTQYF.

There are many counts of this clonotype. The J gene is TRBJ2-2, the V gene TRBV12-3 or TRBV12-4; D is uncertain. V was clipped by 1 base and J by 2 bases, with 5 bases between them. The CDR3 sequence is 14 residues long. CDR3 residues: CASSLVLNTGELFF. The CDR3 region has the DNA TGTGCCAGCAGTTTAGTTCTTAACACCGGGGAGCTGTTTTTT.

The CDR3 coding sequence is TGTGCCAGCAGCGCCTGGGGACCGCCGAACACTGAAGCTTTCTTT. Its protein is CASSAWGPPNTEAFF. The gene calls are TRBV7-8 and TRBJ1-1, with D possibly matching TRBD1 (5 bases). V was trimmed by 5 bases and J by 1 base, leaving 14 bases between them. The CDR3 runs 15 residues. CDR1 and CDR2 from the germline V gene are SGHVS and FQNEAQ.

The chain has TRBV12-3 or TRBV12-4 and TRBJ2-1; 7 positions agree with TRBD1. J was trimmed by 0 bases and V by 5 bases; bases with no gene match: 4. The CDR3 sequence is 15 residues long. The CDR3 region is CASSRNRGSYNEQFF. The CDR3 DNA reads TGTGCCAGCAGTCGAAACAGGGGCTCCTACAATGAGCAGTTCTTC.

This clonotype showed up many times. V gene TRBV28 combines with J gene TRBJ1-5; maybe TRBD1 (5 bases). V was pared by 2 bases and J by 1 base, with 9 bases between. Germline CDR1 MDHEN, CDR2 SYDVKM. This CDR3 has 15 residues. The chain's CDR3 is CASSLLRQSNQPQHF. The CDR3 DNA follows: TGTGCCAGCAGTTTACTCAGACAGAGCAATCAGCCCCAGCATTTT.

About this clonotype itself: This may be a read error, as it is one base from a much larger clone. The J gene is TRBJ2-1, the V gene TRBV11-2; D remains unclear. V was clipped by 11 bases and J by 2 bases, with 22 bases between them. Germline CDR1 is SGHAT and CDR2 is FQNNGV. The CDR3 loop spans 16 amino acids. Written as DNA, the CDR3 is TGTGCCTGGAGAGCTCCGCGGCCGGCCCCCTACAATGAGCAGTTCTTC. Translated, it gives CAWRAPRPAPYNEQFF.

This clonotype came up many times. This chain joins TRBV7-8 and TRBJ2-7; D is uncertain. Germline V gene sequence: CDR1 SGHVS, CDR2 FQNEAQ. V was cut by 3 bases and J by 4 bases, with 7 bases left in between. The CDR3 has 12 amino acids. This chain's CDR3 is CASSFASYEQYF. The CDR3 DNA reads TGTGCCAGCAGCTTTGCTAGTTACGAGCAGTACTTC.

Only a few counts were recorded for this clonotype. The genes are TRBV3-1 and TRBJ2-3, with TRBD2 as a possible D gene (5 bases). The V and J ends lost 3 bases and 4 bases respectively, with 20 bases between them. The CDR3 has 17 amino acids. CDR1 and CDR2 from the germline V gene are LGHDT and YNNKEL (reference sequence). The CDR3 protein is CASSQPGGVFSPDTQYF. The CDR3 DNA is TGTGCCAGCAGCCAGCCAGGAGGAGTGTTTAGCCCAGATACGCAGTATTTT.

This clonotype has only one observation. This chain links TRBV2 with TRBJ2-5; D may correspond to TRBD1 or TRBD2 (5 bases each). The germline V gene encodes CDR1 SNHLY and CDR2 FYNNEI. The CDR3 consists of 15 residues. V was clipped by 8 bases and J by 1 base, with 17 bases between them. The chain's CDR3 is CASGRQQDFQETQYF. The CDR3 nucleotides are TGTGCCAGCGGGAGACAGCAGGATTTCCAAGAGACCCAGTACTTC.

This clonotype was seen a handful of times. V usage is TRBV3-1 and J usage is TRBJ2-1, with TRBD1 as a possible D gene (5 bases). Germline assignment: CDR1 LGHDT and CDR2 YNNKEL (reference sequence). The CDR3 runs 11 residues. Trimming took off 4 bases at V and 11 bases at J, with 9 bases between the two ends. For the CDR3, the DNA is TGTGCCAGCAGCCTCGGACAAAAGCAGTTCTTC. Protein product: CASSLGQKQFF.

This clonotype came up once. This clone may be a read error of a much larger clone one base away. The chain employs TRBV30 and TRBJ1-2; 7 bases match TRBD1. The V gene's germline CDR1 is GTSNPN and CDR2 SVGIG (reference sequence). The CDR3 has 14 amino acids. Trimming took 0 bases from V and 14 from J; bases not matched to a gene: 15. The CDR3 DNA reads TGTGCCTGGAGTGTAAGGGGGTGGGACAGCGGGATAACCTTC. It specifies CAWSVRGWDSGITF.

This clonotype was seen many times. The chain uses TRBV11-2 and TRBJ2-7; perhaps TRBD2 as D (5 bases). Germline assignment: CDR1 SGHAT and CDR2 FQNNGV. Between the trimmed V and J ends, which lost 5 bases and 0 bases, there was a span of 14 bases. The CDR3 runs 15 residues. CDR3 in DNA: TGTGCCAGCAGCCATCCGACTGGACTCTCCTACGAGCAGTACTTC. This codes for CASSHPTGLSYEQYF.

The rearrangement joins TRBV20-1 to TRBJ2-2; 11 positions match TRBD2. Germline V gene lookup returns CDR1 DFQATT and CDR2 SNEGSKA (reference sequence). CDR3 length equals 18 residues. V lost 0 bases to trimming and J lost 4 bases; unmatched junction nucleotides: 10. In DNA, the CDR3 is TGCAGTGCTAGAGATAGCGGGAGGGCCGGGATAGGCACCGGGGAGCTGTTTTTT. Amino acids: CSARDSGRAGIGTGELFF.